This T cell receptor beta chain was found in a study of T cell repertoires in aging, cancer and after chemotherapy. Peripheral blood genomic DNA, not sorted cells or RNA, was the template. This clonotype was observed a few times. Rearranged V-D-J TRB sequences were amplified with a mixed TRB-A/B primer pool. Each CDR3 protein gets one entry after TCRdb re-called the multiplex PCR reads with MiXCR. Of about 7,800 distinct CDR3 sequences in the sample, about 38% were seen once. The sequence came from a human donor with a solid tumor. Sequencing was carried out using blood.

The CDR3 here is CASSRRRSRGLNQETQYF. The CDR3 bases are TGTGCCAGCAGCAGACGACGATCGCGGGGACTTAACCAAGAGACCCAGTACTTC. This chain uses TRBV12-3 or TRBV12-4 with TRBJ2-5, with D maybe TRBD2 (6 bases). The CDR3 contains 18 residues. V lost 6 bases and J lost 0, with 23 bases in between.